The present entry profiles one T cell receptor (beta chain) with its context. The antigen remains unidentified. As to treatment: approximately 18 received Ad26.COV2.S at low or high dose, single or two shots; roughly 5 received placebo; per-sample allocation not given. Samples came from day 63 after the first vaccine or placebo injection. It was an adult aged 18-55 years in Boston who was the donor. CDR3 size: 16 residues. Trimming removed 4 bases from V and 6 bases from J; junction bases left unmatched: 11. Germline V gene lookup returns CDR1 LGHNA and CDR2 YNFKEQ. The source of the sample is a study of Ad26.COV2.S vaccination and SARS-CoV-2 variants. About the research overall: Ad26.COV2.S given intramuscularly, once or twice 56 days apart. Overall study results and limits: A substantial breadth of spike-specific CD8+ and CD4+ T cell responses after vaccination has been reported. People who got the vaccine had more spike-specific TCR breadth than people who got placebo.

TCRdb keeps only in-frame clones here, not all; method: immunoSEQ multiplex PCR. The table has 410,000 or so clones, over 80% seen once. The chain joins TRBV4-2 to TRBJ1-5, with 8 nucleotides matching TRBD1. The sample here was peripheral blood, taken in a trial of Ad26.COV2.S vaccine versus placebo. The sequence came from a person aged 18-60 years who received the Ad26.COV2.S COVID-19 vaccine or a placebo. As DNA, the CDR3 is TGTGCCAGCAGCCCCTTTACAGGGGGAAGAGGTCAGCCCCAGCATTTT. It specifies CASSPFTGGRGQPQHF.